This is a list of T cell receptor beta chains from one sample in a study of blood T cell repertoires in COVID-19. The repertoire was sequenced with immunoSEQ multiplex PCR; TCRdb's copy has only in-frame clones and lacks some. The table records 160,000 or so clones, roughly 80% of them present only once. Sequencing used peripheral blood. Receptors originate from a man aged 60 to 75 with acute or convalescent COVID-19. CDR3s include the opening cysteine and the closing phenylalanine or tryptophan. A D gene is named only where the DNA matches it firmly. The size entry is marked missing in some rows and otherwise reads once, few, many or a size class.

TRBJ2-7 NA 13 TRBV6-5 NA TGTGCCAGCAGTTACTCGGCCAGCTACGAGCAGTACTTC CASSYSASYEQYF
TRBJ1-5 NA 12 TRBV12-5 once TGTGCTAGTGGTTTGCGTGAGTGGCCCCAGCATTTT CASGLREWPQHF
TRBJ1-3 NA 14 TRBV28 few TGTGCCAGCAGTACAGGAAGCTCTGGAAACACCATATATTTT CASSTGSSGNTIYF
TRBJ1-6 TRBD1 15 TRBV9 NA TGTGCCAGCAGCGTGGAACACAGGGGTAATTCACCCCTCCACTTT CASSVEHRGNSPLHF
TRBJ1-2 NA 13 TRBV10-3 NA TGTGCCATCAGTCCGATATCAGGCTATGGCTACACCTTC CAISPISGYGYTF
TRBJ1-2 NA 12 TRBV6-5 NA TGTGCCAGCGCGGCAACTAACTATGGCTACACCTTC CASAATNYGYTF
TRBJ2-2 NA 14 TRBV24-1 NA TGTGCCACCAGTGATCGGACAGCTACCGGGGAGCTGTTTTTT CATSDRTATGELFF
TRBJ1-2 NA 10 TRBV12-3/TRBV12-4 NA TGTGCCCGGACTCCGAATGGCTACACCTTC CARTPNGYTF
TRBJ2-7 TRBD1 15 TRBV5-4 NA TGTGCCAGCAGCCTACCCACTCGACAGGGGGTCGAGCAGTACTTC CASSLPTRQGVEQYF
TRBJ2-1 NA 17 TRBV14 NA TGTGCCAGCAGCCAAGATTCGGGGAACCTTCTCTACAATGAGCAGTTCTTC CASSQDSGNLLYNEQFF
TRBJ1-2 NA 13 TRBV30 NA TGTGCCTGGAAAGGGGGTTTGAACTATGGCTACACCTTC CAWKGGLNYGYTF
TRBJ1-1 NA 13 TRBV12-3/TRBV12-4 NA TGTGCCAGCGGGAAGGACATGAACACTGAAGCTTTCTTT CASGKDMNTEAFF
TRBJ1-2 NA 11 TRBV25-1 NA TGTGCCAGCAGTCGGGGCTATGGCTACACCTTC CASSRGYGYTF
TRBJ2-1 TRBD2 16 TRBV4-3 NA TGCGCCAGCAGCCAGGACCCGGGACTAGCGGCCAATGAGCAGTTCTTC CASSQDPGLAANEQFF
TRBJ1-4 TRBD1 14 TRBV5-1 NA TGCGCCACCAGGATCGGACAGGCTAATGAAAAACTGTTTTTT CATRIGQANEKLFF
TRBJ2-6 TRBD1 17 TRBV19 NA TGTGCCAGTGGGGGACAGGGTCTTTTCTCTGGGGCCAACGTCCTGACTTTC CASGGQGLFSGANVLTF
TRBJ1-3 NA 15 TRBV19 NA TGTGCCAGTAGTACTCGGGGAAGCTCTGGAAACACCATATATTTT CASSTRGSSGNTIYF
TRBJ1-5 TRBD1 15 TRBV6-5 NA TGTGCCAGCACCCGGGACAGGATTGACAATCAGCCCCAGCATTTT CASTRDRIDNQPQHF
TRBJ1-3 NA 13 TRBV6-5 NA TGTGCCAGCAGGCAGGGATACGGAAACACCATATATTTT CASRQGYGNTIYF
TRBJ1-1 TRBD1 15 TRBV5-1 NA TGCGCCAGCAGCTTGGGGACAGGGTTGGGGACTGAAGCTTTCTTT CASSLGTGLGTEAFF
TRBJ1-2 TRBD1 15 TRBV19 NA TGTGCCAGTAGTTTCCGGACAGGGCAGGGTTATGGCTACACCTTC CASSFRTGQGYGYTF
TRBJ2-7 TRBD1 18 TRBV25-1 once TGTGCCAGCAGTGATAGCCCCCATCTGACAGGGGGGGTTTACGAGCAGTACTTC CASSDSPHLTGGVYEQYF
TRBJ1-2 NA 12 TRBV15 once TGTGCCACCAGCAGACAGGGTTTAGGCTACACCTTC CATSRQGLGYTF
TRBJ2-5 NA 14 TRBV11-2 NA TGTGCCAGCAGGGTTGACCCAGCGGAGGAGACCCAGTACTTC CASRVDPAEETQYF
TRBJ2-7 NA 13 TRBV7-3 once TGTGCCAGCAGCCGGAATAGGGGTTACGAGCAGTACTTC CASSRNRGYEQYF
TRBJ2-7 NA 17 TRBV21-1 NA TGTGCCAGCAGCAAAATAAAGGTCGCCCGGGATCGTTACGAGCAGTACTTC CASSKIKVARDRYEQYF
TRBJ2-3 TRBD2 14 TRBV5-1 NA TGCGCCAGCAGCTGGACTAGCCCCGCAGATACGCAGTATTTT CASSWTSPADTQYF
TRBJ2-1 TRBD2 14 TRBV7-2 NA TGTGCCAGCAGCAGAAGGACTAGCGGGGGTGAGCAGTTCTTC CASSRRTSGGEQFF
TRBJ2-7 TRBD1 15 TRBV7-2 NA TGTGCCAGCAGCTTATCCGGACAGGGTACCTACGAGCAGTACTTC CASSLSGQGTYEQYF
TRBJ2-7 TRBD1 15 TRBV6-6 NA TGTGCCAGCAGTACCGATACCGGGACAGACTACGAGCAGTACTTC CASSTDTGTDYEQYF
TRBJ2-3 TRBD2 16 TRBV9 NA TGTGCCAGCAGCCCCCCTGGGACTAGCGGGGGTGATACGCAGTATTTT CASSPPGTSGGDTQYF
TRBJ2-1 TRBD1 14 TRBV10-3 NA TGTGCCATCAGTGCCGCCACAGGGGACAATGAGCAGTTCTTC CAISAATGDNEQFF
TRBJ1-2 TRBD1 13 TRBV6-5 NA TGTGCCAGCAGTTACGGTGGGACAGGGGGCTACACCTTC CASSYGGTGGYTF
TRBJ1-5 TRBD1 15 TRBV28 NA TGTGCCAGCAGTCAGAGGGACAGGGATAGCCAGCCCCAGCATTTT CASSQRDRDSQPQHF
TRBJ1-4 NA 14 TRBV19 NA TGTGCCAGTAGTATAGCTCCCGAGAAAGAAAAACTGTTTTTT CASSIAPEKEKLFF